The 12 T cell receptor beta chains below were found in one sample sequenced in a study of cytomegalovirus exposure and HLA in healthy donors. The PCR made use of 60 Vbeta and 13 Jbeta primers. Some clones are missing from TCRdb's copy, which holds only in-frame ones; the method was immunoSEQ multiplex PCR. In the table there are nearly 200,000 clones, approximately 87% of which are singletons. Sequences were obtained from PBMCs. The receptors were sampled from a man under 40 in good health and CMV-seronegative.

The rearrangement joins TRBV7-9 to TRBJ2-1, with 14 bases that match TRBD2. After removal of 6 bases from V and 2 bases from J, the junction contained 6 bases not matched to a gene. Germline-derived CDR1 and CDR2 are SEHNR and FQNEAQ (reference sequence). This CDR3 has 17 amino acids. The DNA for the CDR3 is TGTGCCAGCAGTCGTCTGACTAGCGGGGGGGCCTACAATGAGCAGTTCTTC. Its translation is CASSRLTSGGAYNEQFF.

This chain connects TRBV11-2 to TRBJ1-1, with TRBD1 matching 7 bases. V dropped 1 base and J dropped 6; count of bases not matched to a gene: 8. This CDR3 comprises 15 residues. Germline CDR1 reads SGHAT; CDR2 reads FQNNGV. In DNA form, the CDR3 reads TGTGCCAGCAGCTTAGTGGGCAGGGGGGACGCTGAAGCTTTCTTT. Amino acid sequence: CASSLVGRGDAEAFF.

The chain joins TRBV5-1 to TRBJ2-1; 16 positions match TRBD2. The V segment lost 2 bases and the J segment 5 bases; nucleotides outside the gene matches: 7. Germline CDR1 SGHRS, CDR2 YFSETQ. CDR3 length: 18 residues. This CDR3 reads CASSFSGTSGGGNNEQFF. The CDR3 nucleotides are TGCGCCAGCAGCTTTTCTGGGACTAGCGGGGGGGGGAACAATGAGCAGTTCTTC. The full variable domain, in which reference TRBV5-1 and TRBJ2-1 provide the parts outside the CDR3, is KAGVTQTPRYLIKTRGQQVTLSCSPISGHRSVSWYQQTPGQGLQFLFEYFSETQRNKGNFPGRFSGRQFSNSRSEMNVSTLELGDSALYLCASSFSGTSGGGNNEQFFGPGTRLTVL.

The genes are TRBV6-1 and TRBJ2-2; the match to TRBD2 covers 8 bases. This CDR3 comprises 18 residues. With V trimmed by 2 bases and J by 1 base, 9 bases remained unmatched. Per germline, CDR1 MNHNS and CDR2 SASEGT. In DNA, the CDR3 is TGTGCCAGCAGTGAAAGCCTTAGGCTAGCGGGGAACACCGGGGAGCTGTTTTTT. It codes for CASSESLRLAGNTGELFF.

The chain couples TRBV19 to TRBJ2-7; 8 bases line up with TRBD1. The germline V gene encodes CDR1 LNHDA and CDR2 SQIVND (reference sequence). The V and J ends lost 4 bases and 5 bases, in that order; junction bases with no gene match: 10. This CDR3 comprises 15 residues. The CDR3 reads CASSSQGAASDEQYF. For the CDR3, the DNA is TGTGCCAGTAGTAGCCAGGGGGCGGCGTCCGACGAGCAGTACTTC.

CDR3 DNA sequence: TGTGCCATCAGGGCCACTAGCGGGAGTCTCCACGAGCAGTACTTC. Translated, it gives CAIRATSGSLHEQYF. The chain combines TRBV10-3 with TRBJ2-7; 11 bases match TRBD2. CDR1 is ENHRY and CDR2 is SYGVKD in the germline V gene. V dropped 6 bases and J dropped 5; count of bases not matched to a gene: 9. This CDR3 spans 15 amino acids.

CDR3: CASSSQPGTVYNEQFF. In nucleotides, the CDR3 is TGTGCCAGCAGTTCACAACCTGGGACAGTTTACAATGAGCAGTTCTTC. V usage is TRBV6-5 and J usage is TRBJ2-1, with 7 bases matching TRBD1. The germline V gene has CDR1 MNHEY and CDR2 SVGAGI. CDR3 size: 16 residues. V lost 4 bases and J lost 4; bases outside the gene matches: 10.

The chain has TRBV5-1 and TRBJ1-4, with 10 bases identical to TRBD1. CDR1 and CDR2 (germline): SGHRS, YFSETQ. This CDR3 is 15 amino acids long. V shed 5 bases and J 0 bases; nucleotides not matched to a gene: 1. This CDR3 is CASRTGGATNEKLFF. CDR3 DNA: TGCGCCAGCAGGACAGGGGGCGCAACTAATGAAAAACTGTTTTTT.

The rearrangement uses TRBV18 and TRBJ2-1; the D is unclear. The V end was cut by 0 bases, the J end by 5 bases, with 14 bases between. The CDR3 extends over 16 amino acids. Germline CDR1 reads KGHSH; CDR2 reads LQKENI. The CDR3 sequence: CASSPPVSAGNNEQFF. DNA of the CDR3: TGTGCCAGCTCACCACCGGTTTCAGCAGGAAACAATGAGCAGTTCTTC.

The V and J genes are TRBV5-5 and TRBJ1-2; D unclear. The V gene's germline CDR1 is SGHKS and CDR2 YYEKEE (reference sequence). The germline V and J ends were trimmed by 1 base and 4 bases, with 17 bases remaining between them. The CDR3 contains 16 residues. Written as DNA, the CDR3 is TGTGCCAGCAGCTTGCATATCCCGGCAACGGGCTATGGCTACACCTTC. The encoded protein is CASSLHIPATGYGYTF.

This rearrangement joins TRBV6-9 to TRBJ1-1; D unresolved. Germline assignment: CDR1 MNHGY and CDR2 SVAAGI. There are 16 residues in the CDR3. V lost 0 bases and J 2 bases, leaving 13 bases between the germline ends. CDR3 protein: CASSYSALRYNTEAFF. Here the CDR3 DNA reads TGTGCCAGCAGTTATTCGGCCCTCAGGTACAACACTGAAGCTTTCTTT.

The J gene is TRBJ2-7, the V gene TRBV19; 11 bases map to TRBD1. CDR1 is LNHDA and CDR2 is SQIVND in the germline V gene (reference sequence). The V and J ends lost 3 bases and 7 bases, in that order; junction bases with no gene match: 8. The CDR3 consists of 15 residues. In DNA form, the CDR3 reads TGTGCCAGTAGTATCCCGGGACAGGGGGTGTGGGAGCAGTACTTC. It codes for CASSIPGQGVWEQYF.